The 17 T cell receptor beta chains below come from one sample, sequenced in a study of tumor-infiltrating lymphocytes in localized non-small cell lung cancer. Measured with immunoSEQ multiplex PCR; TCRdb has only the in-frame clones, and not every one. The sample includes about 16,000 clones, 35% to 55% seen only once; the top ten take about 16%. The sample consisted of lung tumor tissue. Every receptor here comes from a human donor with non-small cell lung cancer.

This clone was found many times. The rearrangement joins TRBV10-2 to TRBJ2-7; unclear D gene. Looked up from germline, CDR1 is WSHSY and CDR2 is SAAADI. The germline V and J ends were trimmed by 0 bases and 5 bases, with 8 bases remaining between them. The CDR3 has 13 amino acids. The CDR3 sequence: CASSESLFHEQYF. The CDR3, as DNA: TGCGCCAGCAGTGAGTCGTTGTTCCACGAGCAGTACTTC.

This sequence joins TRBV7-2 and TRBJ1-1; maybe TRBD1 (6 bases). The CDR3 extends over 12 amino acids. The V gene's germline CDR1 is SGHTA and CDR2 FQGNSA. The V end was cut by 5 bases, the J end by 6 bases, with 10 bases between. The CDR3 nucleotides read TGTGCCAGCAGCCAAGGACAGCCTGAAGCTTTCTTT. Protein: CASSQGQPEAFF.

This clone came up many times. The V call is TRBV4-2, the J call TRBJ1-2; TRBD1 is a possible D gene (6 bases). Germline V CDR1 and CDR2: LGHNA, YNFKEQ. CDR3 length: 14 amino acids. V was cut by 1 base and J by 8 bases, with 14 bases left in between. This CDR3 is CASSQGAQGQGYTF. The DNA for the CDR3 is TGTGCCAGCAGCCAAGGTGCCCAGGGGCAAGGCTACACCTTC.

This sequence joins TRBV11-2 and TRBJ2-3; TRBD2 matches 11 bases. V was pared by 0 bases and J by 3 bases, with 5 bases of the junction left unmatched. Germline V gene sequence: CDR1 SGHAT, CDR2 FQNNGV. The CDR3 loop spans 17 amino acids. The CDR3 DNA follows: TGTGCCAGCAGCTTAGAACTAGCGGGAGTTCTGACAGATACGCAGTATTTT. This gives the protein CASSLELAGVLTDTQYF.

V gene TRBV7-2 combines with J gene TRBJ2-7; no clear D. This CDR3 is 13 amino acids long. Germline CDR1 and CDR2: SGHTA and FQGNSA. V dropped 2 bases and J dropped 2 bases, with 7 bases sitting between them. CDR3 loop: CASSLHETYEQYF. CDR3 sequence (DNA): TGTGCCAGCAGCTTACACGAGACCTACGAGCAGTACTTC.

This clone was observed a few times. Other DNA sequences within the sample encode an identical CDR3. The chain joins TRBV11-3 to TRBJ1-1; D gene uncertain. Per the germline V gene, CDR1 is SGHNT and CDR2 is YENEEA. Trimming cost V 1 base and J 6 bases, with 15 bases left between them. The CDR3 has 15 residues. The CDR3 nucleotides read TGTGCCAGCAGCTTAGTGCCAGGAGTAGATGCTGAAGCTTTCTTT. This codes for CASSLVPGVDAEAFF.

The chain has TRBV7-9 and TRBJ2-5; D is uncertain. The CDR3 sequence is 17 residues long. CDR1 is SEHNR, CDR2 FQNEAQ, per germline (reference sequence). Trimming shortened V by 8 bases and J by 5 bases, and 27 bases separated the two germline ends. Here the CDR3 reads CASGSDRRILTSETQYF. The CDR3, as DNA: TGTGCCAGCGGATCCGACCGGCGGATCCTCACCTCGGAGACCCAGTACTTC.

The V and J genes are TRBV2 and TRBJ1-1; TRBD1 matches at 8 bases. CDR1 is SNHLY, CDR2 FYNNEI, per germline. V shed 3 bases and J 7 bases; nucleotides not matched to a gene: 7. CDR3 length: 14 residues. The CDR3 here is CASSDFGQGVEAFF. CDR3 DNA sequence: TGTGCCAGCAGTGATTTTGGACAGGGAGTTGAAGCTTTCTTT.

The chain combines TRBV14 with TRBJ1-2, with 7 bases identical to TRBD1. This CDR3 region has 14 residues. The ends lost 4 bases at V and 0 bases at J; junction bases unmatched: 2. Germline CDR1 SGHDN, CDR2 FVKESK. The CDR3 coding sequence is TGTGCCAGCAGCCCGGGGACAGCTAACTATGGCTACACCTTC. This translates into CASSPGTANYGYTF.

The chain links TRBV28 to TRBJ2-3; D is unclear. CDR3 length: 11 residues. Germline V gene data show CDR1 as MDHEN and CDR2 as SYDVKM. Trimming stripped 10 bases from V and 7 bases from J, with 12 bases between. CDR3 nucleotides: TGTGCCATTTCCTTGGGGTATACGCAGTATTTT. Translating it yields CAISLGYTQYF.

This clone is deemed medium-sized. The V and J genes are TRBV25-1 and TRBJ1-4; D is uncertain. CDR1 and CDR2 (germline): MGHDK, SYGVNS. This CDR3 spans 11 amino acids. V was trimmed by 6 bases and J by 8 bases, leaving 7 bases between them. CDR3 residues: CASRGLEKLFF. For the CDR3, the DNA is TGTGCCAGCAGAGGATTGGAAAAACTGTTTTTT.

This clone came up many times. This rearrangement joins TRBV19 to TRBJ1-2; TRBD1 might be the D (6 bases). Germline CDR1 is LNHDA and CDR2 is SQIVND (reference sequence). The CDR3 runs to 13 residues. V gave up 7 bases and J gave up 4 bases, with 13 bases separating them. This CDR3 is CASTQGRGYGYTF. The CDR3 DNA sequence: TGTGCCAGTACTCAGGGGCGCGGCTATGGCTACACCTTC.

The J gene is TRBJ2-5, the V gene TRBV7-9; D not certain. The germline gives CDR1 SEHNR, CDR2 FQNEAQ (reference sequence). There are 12 residues in the CDR3. V lost 3 bases and J lost 1, with 3 bases in between. CDR3 nucleotides: TGTGCCAGCAGCTTTTCCCAAGAGACCCAGTACTTC. Translated: CASSFSQETQYF.

In its sample, this clone is medium-sized. The chain employs TRBV6-5 and TRBJ2-7; D uncertain. CDR3 length: 11 residues. V lost 6 bases to trimming and J lost 9 bases, with 12 bases between them. Germline-derived CDR1 and CDR2 are MNHEY and SVGAGI. The CDR3 DNA is TGTGCCAGCAGGGATCAATTGGGGCAGTACTTC. Translation: CASRDQLGQYF.

The rearrangement links TRBV7-8 to TRBJ1-4; no definite D call. V was clipped by 5 bases and J by 3 bases, with 13 bases between them. The CDR3 is 15 amino acids. The germline gives CDR1 SGHVS, CDR2 FQNEAQ. The CDR3: CASSITENSNEKLFF. The CDR3 bases are TGTGCCAGCAGCATCACAGAGAACTCTAATGAAAAACTGTTTTTT.

This clone was recorded a few times. The chain uses TRBV19 and TRBJ1-5, with D perhaps matching TRBD1 (5 bases). There are 16 residues in the CDR3. Trimming removed 4 bases at V and 6 bases at J, with 19 bases between. Germline lookup yields CDR1 LNHDA and CDR2 SQIVND (reference sequence). CDR3 DNA sequence: TGTGCCAGTAGTACCCGAGGCGCAGGGAAGGGTCAGCCCCAGCATTTT. Translation: CASSTRGAGKGQPQHF.

The gene calls are TRBV28 and TRBJ2-3; D gene ambiguous. Germline-derived CDR1 and CDR2 are MDHEN and SYDVKM. V was clipped by 5 bases and J by 6 bases, with 12 bases between them. The CDR3 is made up of 13 amino acids. CDR3 sequence: CASSPQLGDTQYF. The CDR3 DNA sequence: TGTGCCAGCAGTCCCCAACTGGGCGATACGCAGTATTTT.